These 19 T cell receptor beta chains originate from one sample sequenced in a study of CD8+ T cells in alopecia areata. RNA was isolated and reverse transcribed to cDNA, the sequencing template. This table comes from immunoSEQ multiplex PCR, and its TCRdb copy is limited to in-frame clones, with some not included. Among about 190,000 clones listed, roughly 70% were seen once. Treatment indicated: oral pan-JAK inhibitor, 5-10 mg twice daily. The sample here was CD4+ T cells sorted from blood, taken around week 50, from a patient treated with tofacitinib. The receptors shown here come from a human donor with alopecia areata.

The chain employs TRBV30 and TRBJ1-2; the D gene is possibly TRBD1 (6 bases). The V gene's germline CDR1 is GTSNPN and CDR2 SVGIG (reference sequence). With 2 bases removed from V and 2 bases from J, the gap between germline ends came to 6 bases. CDR3 length: 12 residues. This CDR3 reads CAWSRGNYGYTF. The CDR3 DNA follows: TGTGCCTGGAGTAGGGGGAACTATGGCTACACCTTC.

The V gene is TRBV7-8, the J gene TRBJ1-6; D is unclear. The CDR3 length is 14 residues. Trimming left V 1 base short and J 9 bases short, with 10 bases between. CDR1 SGHVS and CDR2 FQNEAQ come from the germline V gene. The CDR3 sequence is CASSLDSNRSPLHF. The DNA for the CDR3 is TGTGCCAGCAGCTTAGACAGTAACCGTTCACCCCTCCACTTT.

The chain employs TRBV27 and TRBJ2-3; 11 positions agree with TRBD2. The V gene end was trimmed by 6 bases and the J gene end by 0 bases; junction bases not matched to a gene: 8. Germline loops: CDR1 MNHEY, CDR2 SMNVEV (reference sequence). The CDR3 extends over 17 amino acids. CDR3 in DNA: TGTGCCAGCAGGAAGACTAGCGGGGTTGCTAGCACAGATACGCAGTATTTT. Its translation: CASRKTSGVASTDTQYF.

The gene calls are TRBV6-1 and TRBJ2-5; D remains ambiguous. The better agreement between TRBJ2-7 and the DNA end casts doubt on the J call. The CDR3 totals 12 residues. The germline V gene has CDR1 MNHNS and CDR2 SASEGT. The CDR3 loop is CASSEAVNEQYF. CDR3 nucleotide sequence: TGTGCCAGCAGTGAGGCGGTCAACGAGCAGTACTTC.

V and J are TRBV29-1 and TRBJ1-1; D gene uncertain. V lost 5 bases and J 6 bases, leaving 16 bases between the germline ends. Per the germline V gene, CDR1 is SQVTM and CDR2 is ANQGSEA. The CDR3 has 13 amino acids. The CDR3 loop reads CSVLRGPGAEAFF. The CDR3 region has the DNA TGCAGCGTTTTGCGGGGTCCTGGAGCTGAAGCTTTCTTT.

This clone was observed a few times. The chain combines TRBV29-1 with TRBJ2-3; possibly TRBD2 for D (7 bases). Trimming removed 5 bases at V and 5 bases at J, with 17 bases between. Germline V gives CDR1 SQVTM, CDR2 ANQGSEA. The CDR3 length is 14 residues. The CDR3: CSVSSGGGVDTQYF. DNA of the CDR3: TGCAGCGTTAGTAGTGGCGGGGGCGTAGATACGCAGTATTTT.

The gene calls are TRBV29-1 and TRBJ1-4; 9 nucleotides agree with TRBD1. This CDR3 contains 13 residues. Germline lookup yields CDR1 SQVTM and CDR2 ANQGSEA. Trimming took 6 bases from V and 7 from J; bases not matched to a gene: 6. CDR3 bases: TGCAGCGTGCCCGGGACAGGGAGTGAAAAACTGTTTTTT. Translating it yields CSVPGTGSEKLFF.

V gene TRBV9 combines with J gene TRBJ1-5; 8 nucleotides line up with TRBD1. In germline, CDR1 is SGDLS, CDR2 YYNGEE. The CDR3 contains 15 residues. V trimming: 4 bases; J trimming: 4 bases; junction bases outside the gene matches: 7. Written as DNA, the CDR3 is TGTGCCAGCAGCCCCTCCCAGGGGGCGAATCAGCCCCAGCATTTT. This translates into CASSPSQGANQPQHF.

This clone has just a few counts. The V gene is TRBV14, the J gene TRBJ2-7; no definite D call. In germline, CDR1 is SGHDN, CDR2 FVKESK. Trimming removed 0 bases at V and 3 bases at J, with 3 bases between. This CDR3 comprises 12 residues. CDR3 DNA: TGTGCCAGCAGCCAAGATCACTACGAGCAGTACTTC. It translates to CASSQDHYEQYF. Together with reference TRBV14 and TRBJ2-7, the CDR3 gives the full variable domain: EAGVTQFPSHSVIEKGQTVTLRCDPISGHDNLYWYRRVMGKEIKFLLHFVKESKQDESGMPNNRFLAERTGGTYSTLKVQPAELEDSGVYFCASSQDHYEQYFGPGTRLTVT.

The rearrangement joins TRBV2 to TRBJ2-1; D might be TRBD1 or TRBD2, each matching 5 bases. Between the trimmed V and J ends, which lost 7 bases and 11 bases, there was a span of 12 bases. The CDR3 has 11 residues. CDR1 is SNHLY, CDR2 FYNNEI, per germline. The CDR3 bases are TGTGCCAGCAACCCGGGGACGAAGCAGTTCTTC. As protein: CASNPGTKQFF.

V usage is TRBV27 and J usage is TRBJ1-2; 7 bases map to TRBD1. The V gene's germline CDR1 is MNHEY and CDR2 SMNVEV (reference sequence). The CDR3 runs 15 residues. V trimming: 2 bases; J trimming: 6 bases; junction bases outside the gene matches: 9. The CDR3 bases are TGTGCCAGCAGTTTAATGGCAGGGGGGAGAAATGGCTACACCTTC. Amino acid sequence: CASSLMAGGRNGYTF.

This chain connects TRBV7-2 to TRBJ1-2; TRBD1 aligns across 9 bases. CDR1 and CDR2 (germline): SGHTA, FQGNSA. Trimming took 4 bases from V and 8 from J; bases not matched to a gene: 8. This CDR3 is 14 amino acids long. The CDR3 loop is CASSSSDRGRGYTF. The CDR3 DNA reads as TGTGCCAGCAGCTCCTCGGACAGGGGAAGAGGCTACACCTTC.

The chain joins TRBV30 to TRBJ2-7; D remains unclear. The CDR3 loop spans 12 amino acids. V was shortened by 0 bases and J by 8 bases, with 11 bases between the two germline ends. Germline CDR1 reads GTSNPN; CDR2 reads SVGIG (reference sequence). The CDR3 nucleotides read TGTGCCTGGAGTGTAACCATTGAGAAGCAGTACTTC. Translation gives CAWSVTIEKQYF.

This chain joins TRBV18 and TRBJ1-5; possible D gene TRBD1, 6 bases. V was cut by 5 bases and J by 3 bases, with 11 bases left in between. The CDR3 covers 14 residues. Germline V gene sequence: CDR1 KGHSH, CDR2 LQKENI. CDR3 DNA: TGTGCCAGCTCATCAGGACAGCCCAATCAGCCCCAGCATTTT. Residues: CASSSGQPNQPQHF. The entire variable domain, with the rest obtained from reference TRBV18 and TRBJ1-5, is as follows: NAGVMQNPRHLVRRRGQEARLRCSPMKGHSHVYWYRQLPEEGLKFMVYLQKENIIDESGMPKERFSAEFPKEGPSILRIQQVVRGDSAAYFCASSSGQPNQPQHFGDGTRLSIL.

This chain uses TRBV29-1 with TRBJ2-7, with 8 bases matching TRBD1. The CDR3 is 14 residues long. Trimming cost V 6 bases and J 2 bases; bases outside gene matches: 9. CDR1 and CDR2 (germline): SQVTM, ANQGSEA. CDR3 sequence: CSVGRDRSPYEQYF. CDR3 coding DNA: TGCAGCGTGGGGCGGGACAGGTCCCCCTACGAGCAGTACTTC.

This clone occurred many times. The rearrangement links TRBV19 to TRBJ1-5; TRBD1 aligns across 7 bases. From germline, CDR1 is LNHDA and CDR2 SQIVND (reference sequence). The CDR3 is 14 residues long. Losses at the gene ends were 8 bases for V and 2 bases for J; bases not matched to a gene: 6. The CDR3 nucleotides are TGTGCCAGTCGACAGGGAGATGGCAATCAGCCCCAGCATTTT. Translating it yields CASRQGDGNQPQHF.

This clone was picked up one time. The chain carries TRBV29-1 and TRBJ2-7; 8 positions agree with TRBD1. The length of the CDR3 is 13 residues. With V trimmed by 3 bases and J by 4 bases, 5 bases remained unmatched. In germline, CDR1 is SQVTM, CDR2 ANQGSEA. The CDR3 coding sequence is TGCAGCGTTGAGAACAGGGGGACTTACGAGCAGTACTTC. Protein: CSVENRGTYEQYF.

This clone was recorded at least ten times. This rearrangement joins TRBV2 to TRBJ1-5; the match to TRBD1 covers 11 bases. The length of the CDR3 is 15 residues. V lost 5 bases and J lost 3; bases outside the gene matches: 3. The V gene's germline CDR1 is SNHLY and CDR2 FYNNEI. The CDR3 nucleotides are TGTGCCAGCAGTTATGGACAGGGGGCCAATCAGCCCCAGCATTTT. The encoded protein is CASSYGQGANQPQHF.

V gene TRBV5-6 combines with J gene TRBJ2-3; possible D gene TRBD2, 5 bases. Trimming left V 2 bases short and J 0 bases short, with 7 bases between. CDR1 is SGHDT, CDR2 YYEEEE, per germline. The length of the CDR3 is 14 residues. CDR3: CASSFSGSTDTQYF. The CDR3 coding sequence is TGTGCCAGCAGCTTCAGCGGTAGCACAGATACGCAGTATTTT.